These 5 T cell receptor beta chains were all obtained from the same sample, sequenced in a study of cytotoxic CD8 clonotypes in ibrutinib-treated CLL. TCRdb's copy holds only in-frame clones and misses some; the assay was immunoSEQ multiplex PCR. The sample has about 300,000 clones; 65% to 85% are singletons. The sequences come from PBMCs, collected at disease progression, from a patient treated with ibrutinib. The receptors stem from a human donor with chronic lymphocytic leukemia.

The rearrangement links TRBV5-5 to TRBJ2-1; TRBD1 might be the D (5 bases). The CDR3 extends over 14 amino acids. Per the germline V gene, CDR1 is SGHKS and CDR2 is YYEKEE (reference sequence). The V and J ends lost 2 bases and 2 bases respectively, with 8 bases between them. This CDR3 reads CASSLQAAYNEQFF. The CDR3 nucleotides are TGTGCCAGCAGCTTACAGGCCGCCTACAATGAGCAGTTCTTC.

The chain carries TRBV28 and TRBJ2-7; 7 nucleotides agree with TRBD2. J gave up 6 bases and V 2 bases, and 10 bases lay outside the gene matches. The CDR3 is 15 residues long. Germline lookup yields CDR1 MDHEN and CDR2 SYDVKM. The CDR3, as DNA: TGTGCCAGCAGTTTACAAAGGACTAGTGGTAGCGAGCAGTACTTC. Amino acids: CASSLQRTSGSEQYF.

The chain combines TRBV5-1 with TRBJ2-5; 10 nucleotides agree with TRBD1. In germline, CDR1 is SGHRS, CDR2 YFSETQ. The CDR3 totals 18 residues. V lost 2 bases to trimming and J lost 1 base; unmatched junction nucleotides: 11. DNA of the CDR3: TGCGCCAGCAGCTTCGGAGGACGACAGGGGGCCTTCCAAGAGACCCAGTACTTC. Translated, it gives CASSFGGRQGAFQETQYF.

The chain employs TRBV2 and TRBJ1-1, with TRBD1 matching 7 bases. J gave up 6 bases and V 7 bases, and 11 bases lay outside the gene matches. Germline CDR1 and CDR2: SNHLY and FYNNEI. The CDR3 loop spans 14 amino acids. In DNA, the CDR3 is TGTGCCAGCAACAATCGACAGGGTATCTCTGAAGCTTTCTTT. Translating it yields CASNNRQGISEAFF.

The J gene is TRBJ1-1, the V gene TRBV5-1; maybe TRBD1 (5 bases). Trimming took 4 bases from V and 4 from J, leaving 20 bases between them. The CDR3 covers 16 residues. Germline V gene lookup returns CDR1 SGHRS and CDR2 YFSETQ. The CDR3 protein is CASSPGLLQGSTEAFF. The CDR3 nucleotides read TGCGCCAGCAGCCCTGGTCTCCTTCAGGGCTCCACTGAAGCTTTCTTT.